These T cell receptor beta chains were read from a single sample in a study of cytomegalovirus exposure and HLA in healthy donors. TCRdb's table, derived via immunoSEQ multiplex PCR, lists solely in-frame clones and lacks some. Counted here are tens of thousands of clones, under 80% occurring once; the ten biggest clones make up about 5.5%. Sequencing input: PBMCs. The source is a male donor in good health and CMV-seropositive. The CDR3 runs from the conserved cysteine through the conserved F or W. Fields, in order: D gene, clone size, V gene, J gene, CDR3 DNA, CDR3 protein. A D gene is named only where the DNA matches it firmly. Where a row states a size, it is once, few, many or the class of an expanded clone; other rows omit it.

d_gene: -; abundance: -; v_gene: TRBV15; j_gene: TRBJ2-7; CDR3nt: TGTGCCACCAGCAGAGAGGGGGCTCACTCCTACGAGCAGTACTTC; CDR3aa: CATSREGAHSYEQYF
d_gene: TRBD1; abundance: -; v_gene: TRBV9; j_gene: TRBJ2-1; CDR3nt: TGTGCCAGCAGCGTAGCGACAGGGGGCAACAATGAGCAGTTCTTC; CDR3aa: CASSVATGGNNEQFF
d_gene: -; abundance: -; v_gene: TRBV9; j_gene: TRBJ1-3; CDR3nt: TGTGCCAGCAGCCTCTTTCCCTATGTCTTCTCTGGAAACACCATATATTTT; CDR3aa: CASSLFPYVFSGNTIYF
d_gene: -; abundance: -; v_gene: TRBV10-3; j_gene: TRBJ1-5; CDR3nt: TGTGCCATCAGTGAGGACCGGGATAGCAATCAGCCCCAGCATTTT; CDR3aa: CAISEDRDSNQPQHF
d_gene: -; abundance: -; v_gene: TRBV2; j_gene: TRBJ1-6; CDR3nt: TGTGCCAGCAGAGTTGAACAGGGATGGAATTCACCCCTCCACTTT; CDR3aa: CASRVEQGWNSPLHF
d_gene: TRBD1; abundance: -; v_gene: TRBV5-1; j_gene: TRBJ1-2; CDR3nt: TGCGCCAGCAGCGCCCGGGACAGGGGGAACTATGGCTACACCTTC; CDR3aa: CASSARDRGNYGYTF
d_gene: -; abundance: -; v_gene: TRBV18; j_gene: TRBJ2-5; CDR3nt: TGTGCCAGCTCACTATTGTCGGGAGACCAAGAGACCCAGTACTTC; CDR3aa: CASSLLSGDQETQYF
d_gene: TRBD1; abundance: -; v_gene: TRBV29-1; j_gene: TRBJ2-1; CDR3nt: TGCAGCGTCCCTCCGGGACAGGGGGCAGCCTACAATGAGCAGTTCTTC; CDR3aa: CSVPPGQGAAYNEQFF
d_gene: -; abundance: few; v_gene: TRBV6-6; j_gene: TRBJ2-5; CDR3nt: TGTGCCAGCAGTCCGCGAGAGACCCAGTACTTC; CDR3aa: CASSPRETQYF
d_gene: -; abundance: few; v_gene: TRBV6-1; j_gene: TRBJ1-1; CDR3nt: TGTGCCAGCAGTGTGAGGCATTTGAACACTGAAGCTTTCTTT; CDR3aa: CASSVRHLNTEAFF
d_gene: -; abundance: -; v_gene: TRBV7-9; j_gene: TRBJ2-7; CDR3nt: TGTTCCAGCAGCTTAGGACAGAGATCCTACGAGCAGTACTTC; CDR3aa: CSSSLGQRSYEQYF